A selection of T cell receptor beta chains follows, all from one sample in a study of post-analysis software for immune sequencing data. TCRdb passed the PCR reads through MiXCR, listing each CDR3 protein once. The data hold 600,000 to 750,000 distinct CDR3 sequences, with approximately 59% observed a single time. The sequencing sample was made of blood. All receptors derive from a girl aged 2-10 years with multiple sclerosis. Each CDR3 is given with its conserved first and last residue. D genes are given only for firm matches. Rows may omit the clone size; those that give it use once, few, many or a size class.

v_call,j_call,d_call,clone_size,cdr3_nt,cdr3_aa
TRBV7-9,TRBJ2-7,TRBD2,-,TGTGCCAGCAGCTTAGCCCCTAGCGGGAGCTCCTACGAGCAGTACTTC,CASSLAPSGSSYEQYF
TRBV7-9,TRBJ2-3,-,few,TGTGCCAGCAGCCAAGCTTGGCAGGCAAATACGCAGTATTTT,CASSQAWQANTQYF
TRBV25-1,TRBJ2-1,TRBD2,-,TGTGCCAGCAGTTTCTTTAGCGGGGGGCAGCAGTTCTTC,CASSFFSGGQQFF
TRBV5-6,TRBJ2-3,TRBD2,-,TGTGTCAGCAGCAGTAGCGGGAGTGTCTTCGAGCAGTATTTT,CVSSSSGSVFEQYF
TRBV20-1,TRBJ2-5,-,-,TGCAGTGCTAGAGATGGGCGGAGCCAAGAGACCCAGTACTTC,CSARDGRSQETQYF
TRBV20-1,TRBJ1-2,TRBD1,-,TGCAGTGCTAGCCAGGACAGGGTGGGCTATGGCTACACCTTC,CSASQDRVGYGYTF
TRBV5-1,TRBJ2-5,TRBD2,-,TGCGCCAGCAGCTTGGAGGCTAGCGGGGGGGTGACCCAGTACTTC,CASSLEASGGVTQYF
TRBV20-1,TRBJ1-5,-,-,TGCAGTGCTAGAGATGGGTGGGGGAGTAGCAATCAGCCCCAGCATTTT,CSARDGWGSSNQPQHF
TRBV7-9,TRBJ1-6,-,-,TGTGCCAGCAGCCGGGGGGCCCTCAGGGCTGGTAATTCACCCCTCCACTTT,CASSRGALRAGNSPLHF
TRBV4-2,TRBJ2-1,TRBD2,-,TGTGCCAGCAGCCAAGATGGCGGGGGGCTCACCTACAATGAGCAGTTCTTC,CASSQDGGGLTYNEQFF
TRBV29-1,TRBJ2-5,-,-,TGCAGCGTTGAATTCACAGCCCTCCAAGAGACCCAGTACTTC,CSVEFTALQETQYF
TRBV3-1,TRBJ2-1,TRBD2,-,TGTGCCAGCAGCCAAGAAGGAGGGCTAGCGGAACTGCAGTTCTTC,CASSQEGGLAELQFF
TRBV7-2,TRBJ2-5,-,-,TGTGCCAGCAGCCTAACCTCCGGGGGCACTCCGGTGGAGACCCAGTACTTC,CASSLTSGGTPVETQYF
TRBV13,TRBJ1-4,-,-,TGTGCCAGCAGCCGATCAACAACTAATGAAAAACTGTTTTTT,CASSRSTTNEKLFF
TRBV10-3,TRBJ1-2,-,-,TGTGCCATCAGTGAGAGGCAGACTAGTAACTATGGCTACACCTTC,CAISERQTSNYGYTF
TRBV4-1,TRBJ2-1,-,-,TGCGCCAGCAGCCAAGAAACGCGGGGGCTCAATGAGCAGTTCTTC,CASSQETRGLNEQFF
TRBV7-9,TRBJ1-2,-,few,TGTGCCAGCAGCTTCGGAACAGCGATTAACTATGGCTACACCTTC,CASSFGTAINYGYTF
TRBV6-1,TRBJ1-2,-,-,TGTGCCAGCAGTGAAACCGGGGTCCGCGGCTACACCTTC,CASSETGVRGYTF
TRBV12-3/TRBV12-4,TRBJ2-1,TRBD2,many,TGTGCCAGCAGCTTGGGAGGGGCTGAGCAGTTCTTC,CASSLGGAEQFF
TRBV13,TRBJ2-1,-,few,TGTGCCAGCAGCTCTTTATTCGGATCGTACAATGAGCAGTTCTTC,CASSSLFGSYNEQFF
TRBV12-3/TRBV12-4,TRBJ2-3,TRBD1,-,TGTGCCAGCGGCTGGTCCCGGTCCGACAGGGAAACAGATACGCAGTATTTT,CASGWSRSDRETDTQYF
TRBV18,TRBJ2-1,-,-,TGTGCCAGCTCACCACCGACAGGAGGGGAGCAGTTCTTC,CASSPPTGGEQFF
TRBV29-1,TRBJ2-5,TRBD1,few,TGCAGCGTTGAAGCTACCGGGACAGGGGTAGAGACCCAGTACTTC,CSVEATGTGVETQYF
TRBV29-1,TRBJ1-2,-,-,TGCAGCGTTGTGACGGGAAGGGATGGCTACACCTTC,CSVVTGRDGYTF
TRBV10-3,TRBJ2-3,TRBD2,-,TGTGCCATCGGACTACAAGCGGGGGGGGCAGATACGCAGTATTTT,CAIGLQAGGADTQYF
TRBV10-1,TRBJ2-7,TRBD1,-,TGCGCCAGCAGTGAGAGGACAGGGGGCCGCGAGCAGTACTTC,CASSERTGGREQYF
TRBV5-1,TRBJ2-7,TRBD1,-,TGCGCCAGCAGCTTGGGGGGGACAGGGGGCTCCTACGAGCAGTACTTC,CASSLGGTGGSYEQYF
TRBV19,TRBJ1-2,TRBD1,-,TGTGCCAGTAGGATACAGGGGCCGTTCTATGGCTACACCTTC,CASRIQGPFYGYTF
TRBV12-3/TRBV12-4,TRBJ2-5,-,few,TGTGCCAGCAGGCCCCTCTCGGGGTCGCAAGAGACCCAGTACTTC,CASRPLSGSQETQYF
TRBV20-1,TRBJ2-5,-,-,TGCAGTGCACCACTAGCAGGACAAGAGACCCAGTACTTC,CSAPLAGQETQYF
TRBV4-1,TRBJ2-3,-,-,TGCGCCAGCAGCCAAGAAGGGCGGGGTGTGACAGATACGCAGTATTTT,CASSQEGRGVTDTQYF
TRBV20-1,TRBJ2-3,TRBD2,-,TGCAGTGCTCGGACGGGAGGGACGAGGGATACGCAGTATTTT,CSARTGGTRDTQYF
TRBV12-3/TRBV12-4,TRBJ1-2,-,-,TGTGCCAGCAGTGACCGAGCGGAGAACTATGGCTACACCTTC,CASSDRAENYGYTF
TRBV5-1,TRBJ2-7,-,-,TGCGCCAGCAGCCCCAATGCGCGGGAGCAGTACTTC,CASSPNAREQYF
TRBV5-1,TRBJ2-3,TRBD2,-,TGCGCCAGCAGCTCCGGGACTAGCTTCTCAGATACGCAGTATTTT,CASSSGTSFSDTQYF
TRBV6-1,TRBJ2-7,-,-,TGTGCCAGCAGTGAACGGACAGAGAACGAGCAGTACTTC,CASSERTENEQYF
TRBV20-1,TRBJ1-2,-,-,TGCAGTGCTACCCAGCCGGGAGCTAACTATGGCTACACCTTC,CSATQPGANYGYTF
TRBV6-2/TRBV6-3,TRBJ1-4,-,-,TGTGCCAGCAAGGACGGCGGTGAAAAATTGTTTTTT,CASKDGGEKLFF
TRBV7-9,TRBJ2-1,-,-,TGTGCCAGCTCTGCTCTCCAGTCCTACAATGAGCAGTTCTTC,CASSALQSYNEQFF
TRBV6-5,TRBJ2-3,-,-,TGTGCCAGCAGTTACGGCAGGGGCCCAGATACGCAGTATTTT,CASSYGRGPDTQYF